The T cell receptor (beta chain) described here comes from a study of T cells in Graves' hyperthyroidism and ophthalmopathy. The sample holds many counts of this clonotype. Regions amplified from RNA transcripts were the TCR beta CDR3 regions. In the first-round RT-PCR of the TCR CDR3, the HTBI primer set was used. One entry per CDR3 protein, called by TCRdb with MiXCR from the multiplex PCR reads. The table lists under 300,000 distinct CDR3 sequences, roughly 15% of them singletons. After removal of 5 bases from V and 6 bases from J, the junction contained 3 bases not matched to a gene. CDR1 SGDLS and CDR2 YYNGEE come from the germline V gene. The CDR3 is 15 amino acids.

The sample consisted of blood. The TCR originated in a woman aged 40-49 years with Graves' hyperthyroidism that later progressed to Graves' ophthalmopathy. The chain recombines TRBV9 with TRBJ2-2, with 14 bases aligning to TRBD2. The CDR3 DNA follows: TGTGCCAGCAGTGAGGGACTAGCGGGAGCCGGGGAGCTGTTTTTT. The encoded protein is CASSEGLAGAGELFF.